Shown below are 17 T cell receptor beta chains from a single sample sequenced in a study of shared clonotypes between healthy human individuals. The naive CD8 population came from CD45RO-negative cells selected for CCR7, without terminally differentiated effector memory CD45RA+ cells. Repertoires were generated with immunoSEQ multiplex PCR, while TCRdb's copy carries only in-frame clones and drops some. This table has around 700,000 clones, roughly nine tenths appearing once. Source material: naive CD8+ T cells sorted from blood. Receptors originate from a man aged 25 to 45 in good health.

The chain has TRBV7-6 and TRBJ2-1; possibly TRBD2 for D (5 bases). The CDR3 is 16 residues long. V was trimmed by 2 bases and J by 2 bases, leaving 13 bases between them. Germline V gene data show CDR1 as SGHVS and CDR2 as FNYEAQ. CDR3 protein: CASSLTARLPYNEQFF. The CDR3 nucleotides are TGTGCCAGCAGCTTAACAGCTCGACTACCCTACAATGAGCAGTTCTTC.

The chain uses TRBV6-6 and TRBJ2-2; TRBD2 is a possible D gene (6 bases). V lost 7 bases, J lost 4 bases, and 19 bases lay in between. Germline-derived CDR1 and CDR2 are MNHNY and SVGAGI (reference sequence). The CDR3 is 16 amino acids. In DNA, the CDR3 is TGTGCCAGCAACCCTTTCGGGGGAGAGGGCACCGGGGAGCTGTTTTTT. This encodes CASNPFGGEGTGELFF.

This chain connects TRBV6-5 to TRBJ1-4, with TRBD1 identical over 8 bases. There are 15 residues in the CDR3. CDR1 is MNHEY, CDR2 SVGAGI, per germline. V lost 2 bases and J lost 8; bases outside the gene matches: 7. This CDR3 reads CASSYTGQGREKLFF. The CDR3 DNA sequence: TGTGCCAGCAGTTACACCGGACAGGGACGGGAAAAACTGTTTTTT.

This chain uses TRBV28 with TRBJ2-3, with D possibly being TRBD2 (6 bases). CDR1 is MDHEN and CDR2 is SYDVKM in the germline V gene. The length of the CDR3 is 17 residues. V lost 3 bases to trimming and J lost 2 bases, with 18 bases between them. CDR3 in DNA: TGTGCCAGCAGTTTGGGGCGACAGTGGAGGGACACAGATACGCAGTATTTT. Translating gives CASSLGRQWRDTDTQYF.

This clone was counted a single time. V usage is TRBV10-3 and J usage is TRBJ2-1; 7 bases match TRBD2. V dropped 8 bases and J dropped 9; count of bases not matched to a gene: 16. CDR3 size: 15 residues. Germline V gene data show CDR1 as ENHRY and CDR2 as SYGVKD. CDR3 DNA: TGTGCCATCCAGGATGGCGGGAGCTGGTTGGGTGAGCAGTTCTTC. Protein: CAIQDGGSWLGEQFF.

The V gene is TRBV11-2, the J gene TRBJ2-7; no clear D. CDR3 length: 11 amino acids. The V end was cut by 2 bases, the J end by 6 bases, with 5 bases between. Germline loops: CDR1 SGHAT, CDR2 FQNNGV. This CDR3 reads CASSLMAEQYF. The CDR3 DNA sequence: TGTGCCAGCAGCTTAATGGCCGAGCAGTACTTC.

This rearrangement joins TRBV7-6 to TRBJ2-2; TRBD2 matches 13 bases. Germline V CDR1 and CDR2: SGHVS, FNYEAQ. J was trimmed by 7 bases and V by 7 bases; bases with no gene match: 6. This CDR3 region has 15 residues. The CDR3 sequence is CASIGTSGTGGELFF. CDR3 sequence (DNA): TGTGCCAGCATCGGGACTAGCGGGACGGGCGGGGAGCTGTTTTTT.

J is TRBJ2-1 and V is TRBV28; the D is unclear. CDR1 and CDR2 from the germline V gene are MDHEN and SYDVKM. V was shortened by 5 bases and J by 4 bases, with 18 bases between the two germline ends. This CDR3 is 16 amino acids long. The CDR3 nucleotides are TGTGCCAGCAGTGTCAACGTAGGATCGTTGTACAATGAGCAGTTCTTC. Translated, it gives CASSVNVGSLYNEQFF. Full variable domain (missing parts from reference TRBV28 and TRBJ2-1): DVKVTQSSRYLVKRTGEKVFLECVQDMDHENMFWYRQDPGLGLRLIYFSYDVKMKEKGDIPEGYSVSREKKERFSLILESASTNQTSMYLCASSVNVGSLYNEQFFGPGTRLTVL.

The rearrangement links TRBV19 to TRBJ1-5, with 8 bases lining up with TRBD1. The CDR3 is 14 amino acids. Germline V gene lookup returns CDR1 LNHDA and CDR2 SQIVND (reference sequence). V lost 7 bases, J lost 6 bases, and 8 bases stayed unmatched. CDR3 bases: TGTGCCAGTAATCAAGGACAGGGTGGTCAGCCCCAGCATTTT. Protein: CASNQGQGGQPQHF.

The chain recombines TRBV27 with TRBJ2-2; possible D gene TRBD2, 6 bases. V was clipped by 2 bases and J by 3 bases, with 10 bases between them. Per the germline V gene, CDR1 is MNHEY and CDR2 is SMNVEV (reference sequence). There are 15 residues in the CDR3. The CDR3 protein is CASSLGGADTGELFF. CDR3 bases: TGTGCCAGCAGTTTAGGAGGGGCCGACACCGGGGAGCTGTTTTTT.

CDR3 in DNA: TGCGCCAGCAGCCAAGATATCGGGACAGGGAATGAGCAGTTCTTC. The encoded protein is CASSQDIGTGNEQFF. This chain joins TRBV4-3 and TRBJ2-1; 9 nucleotides agree with TRBD1. Germline-derived CDR1 and CDR2 are LGHNA and YSLEER. The CDR3 extends over 15 amino acids. V dropped 0 bases and J dropped 7; count of bases not matched to a gene: 4.

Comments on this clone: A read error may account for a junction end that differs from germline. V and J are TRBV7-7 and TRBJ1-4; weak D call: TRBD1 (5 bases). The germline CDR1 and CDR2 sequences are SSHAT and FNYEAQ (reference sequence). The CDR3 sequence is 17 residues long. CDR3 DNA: TGTGCTAGCAGCTTCCTTCACACAGGAATGCGATGTGAAAAACTGTTTTTT. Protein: CASSFLHTGMRCEKLFF.

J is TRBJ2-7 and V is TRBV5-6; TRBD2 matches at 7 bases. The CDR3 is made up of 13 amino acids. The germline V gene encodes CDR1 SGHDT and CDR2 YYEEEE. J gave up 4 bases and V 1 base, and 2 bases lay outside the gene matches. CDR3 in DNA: TGTGCCAGCAGCTTGCGGCGGGGGTACGAGCAGTACTTC. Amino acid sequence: CASSLRRGYEQYF.

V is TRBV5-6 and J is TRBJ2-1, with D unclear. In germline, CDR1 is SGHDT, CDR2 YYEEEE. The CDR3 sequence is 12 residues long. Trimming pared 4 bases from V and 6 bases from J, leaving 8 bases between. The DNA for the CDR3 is TGTGCCAGCAGCAAGCCTTCCAATGAGCAGTTCTTC. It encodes CASSKPSNEQFF.

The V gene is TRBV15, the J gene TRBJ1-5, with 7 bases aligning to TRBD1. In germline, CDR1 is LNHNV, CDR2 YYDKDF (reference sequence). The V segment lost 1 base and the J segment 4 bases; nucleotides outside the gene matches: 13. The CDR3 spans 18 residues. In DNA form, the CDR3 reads TGTGCCACCAGCAGAGGGGACAGTGTGGTTGGTGCGAATCAGCCCCAGCATTTT. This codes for CATSRGDSVVGANQPQHF. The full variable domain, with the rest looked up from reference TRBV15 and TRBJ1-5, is DAMVIQNPRYQVTQFGKPVTLSCSQTLNHNVMYWYQQKSSQAPKLLFHYYDKDFNNEADTPDNFQSRRPNTSFCFLDIRSPGLGDTAMYLCATSRGDSVVGANQPQHFGDGTRLSIL.

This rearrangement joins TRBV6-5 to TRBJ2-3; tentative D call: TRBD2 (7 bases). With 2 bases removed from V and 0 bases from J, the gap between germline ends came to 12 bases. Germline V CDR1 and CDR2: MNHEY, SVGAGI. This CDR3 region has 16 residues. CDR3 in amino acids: CASSYGGGPSTDTQYF. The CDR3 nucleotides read TGTGCCAGCAGTTACGGGGGGGGCCCTAGCACAGATACGCAGTATTTT.

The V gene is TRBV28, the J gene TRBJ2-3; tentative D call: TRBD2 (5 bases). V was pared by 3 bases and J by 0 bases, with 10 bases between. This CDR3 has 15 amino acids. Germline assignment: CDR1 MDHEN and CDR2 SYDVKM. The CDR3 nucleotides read TGTGCCAGCAGTTTTCCACTAGATAGCACAGATACGCAGTATTTT. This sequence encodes CASSFPLDSTDTQYF. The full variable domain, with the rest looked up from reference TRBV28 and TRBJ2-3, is DVKVTQSSRYLVKRTGEKVFLECVQDMDHENMFWYRQDPGLGLRLIYFSYDVKMKEKGDIPEGYSVSREKKERFSLILESASTNQTSMYLCASSFPLDSTDTQYFGPGTRLTVL.